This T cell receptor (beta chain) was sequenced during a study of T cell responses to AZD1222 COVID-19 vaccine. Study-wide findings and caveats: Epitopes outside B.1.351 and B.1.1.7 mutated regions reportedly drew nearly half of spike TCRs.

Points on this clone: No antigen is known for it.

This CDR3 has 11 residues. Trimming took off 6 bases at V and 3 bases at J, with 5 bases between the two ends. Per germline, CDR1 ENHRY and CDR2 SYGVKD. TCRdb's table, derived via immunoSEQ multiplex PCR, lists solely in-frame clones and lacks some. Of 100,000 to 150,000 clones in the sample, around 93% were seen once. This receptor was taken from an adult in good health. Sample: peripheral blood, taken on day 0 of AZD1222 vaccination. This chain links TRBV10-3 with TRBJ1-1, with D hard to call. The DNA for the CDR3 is TGTGCCATCAGGAAAGACACTGAAGCTTTCTTT. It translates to CAIRKDTEAFF.